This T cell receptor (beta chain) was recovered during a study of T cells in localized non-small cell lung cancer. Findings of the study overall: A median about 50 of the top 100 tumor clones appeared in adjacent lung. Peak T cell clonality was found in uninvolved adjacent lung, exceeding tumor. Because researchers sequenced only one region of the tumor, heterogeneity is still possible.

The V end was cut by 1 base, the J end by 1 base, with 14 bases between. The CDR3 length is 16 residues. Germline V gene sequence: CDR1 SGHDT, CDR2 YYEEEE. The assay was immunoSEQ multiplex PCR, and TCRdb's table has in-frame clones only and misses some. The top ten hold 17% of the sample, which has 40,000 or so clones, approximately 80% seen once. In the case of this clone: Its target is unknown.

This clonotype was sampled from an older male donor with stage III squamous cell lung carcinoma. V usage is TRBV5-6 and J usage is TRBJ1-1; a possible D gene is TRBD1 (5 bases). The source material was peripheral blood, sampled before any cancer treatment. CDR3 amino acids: CASSLKGMSENTEAFF. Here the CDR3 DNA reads TGTGCCAGCAGCTTGAAGGGGATGTCTGAGAACACTGAAGCTTTCTTT.